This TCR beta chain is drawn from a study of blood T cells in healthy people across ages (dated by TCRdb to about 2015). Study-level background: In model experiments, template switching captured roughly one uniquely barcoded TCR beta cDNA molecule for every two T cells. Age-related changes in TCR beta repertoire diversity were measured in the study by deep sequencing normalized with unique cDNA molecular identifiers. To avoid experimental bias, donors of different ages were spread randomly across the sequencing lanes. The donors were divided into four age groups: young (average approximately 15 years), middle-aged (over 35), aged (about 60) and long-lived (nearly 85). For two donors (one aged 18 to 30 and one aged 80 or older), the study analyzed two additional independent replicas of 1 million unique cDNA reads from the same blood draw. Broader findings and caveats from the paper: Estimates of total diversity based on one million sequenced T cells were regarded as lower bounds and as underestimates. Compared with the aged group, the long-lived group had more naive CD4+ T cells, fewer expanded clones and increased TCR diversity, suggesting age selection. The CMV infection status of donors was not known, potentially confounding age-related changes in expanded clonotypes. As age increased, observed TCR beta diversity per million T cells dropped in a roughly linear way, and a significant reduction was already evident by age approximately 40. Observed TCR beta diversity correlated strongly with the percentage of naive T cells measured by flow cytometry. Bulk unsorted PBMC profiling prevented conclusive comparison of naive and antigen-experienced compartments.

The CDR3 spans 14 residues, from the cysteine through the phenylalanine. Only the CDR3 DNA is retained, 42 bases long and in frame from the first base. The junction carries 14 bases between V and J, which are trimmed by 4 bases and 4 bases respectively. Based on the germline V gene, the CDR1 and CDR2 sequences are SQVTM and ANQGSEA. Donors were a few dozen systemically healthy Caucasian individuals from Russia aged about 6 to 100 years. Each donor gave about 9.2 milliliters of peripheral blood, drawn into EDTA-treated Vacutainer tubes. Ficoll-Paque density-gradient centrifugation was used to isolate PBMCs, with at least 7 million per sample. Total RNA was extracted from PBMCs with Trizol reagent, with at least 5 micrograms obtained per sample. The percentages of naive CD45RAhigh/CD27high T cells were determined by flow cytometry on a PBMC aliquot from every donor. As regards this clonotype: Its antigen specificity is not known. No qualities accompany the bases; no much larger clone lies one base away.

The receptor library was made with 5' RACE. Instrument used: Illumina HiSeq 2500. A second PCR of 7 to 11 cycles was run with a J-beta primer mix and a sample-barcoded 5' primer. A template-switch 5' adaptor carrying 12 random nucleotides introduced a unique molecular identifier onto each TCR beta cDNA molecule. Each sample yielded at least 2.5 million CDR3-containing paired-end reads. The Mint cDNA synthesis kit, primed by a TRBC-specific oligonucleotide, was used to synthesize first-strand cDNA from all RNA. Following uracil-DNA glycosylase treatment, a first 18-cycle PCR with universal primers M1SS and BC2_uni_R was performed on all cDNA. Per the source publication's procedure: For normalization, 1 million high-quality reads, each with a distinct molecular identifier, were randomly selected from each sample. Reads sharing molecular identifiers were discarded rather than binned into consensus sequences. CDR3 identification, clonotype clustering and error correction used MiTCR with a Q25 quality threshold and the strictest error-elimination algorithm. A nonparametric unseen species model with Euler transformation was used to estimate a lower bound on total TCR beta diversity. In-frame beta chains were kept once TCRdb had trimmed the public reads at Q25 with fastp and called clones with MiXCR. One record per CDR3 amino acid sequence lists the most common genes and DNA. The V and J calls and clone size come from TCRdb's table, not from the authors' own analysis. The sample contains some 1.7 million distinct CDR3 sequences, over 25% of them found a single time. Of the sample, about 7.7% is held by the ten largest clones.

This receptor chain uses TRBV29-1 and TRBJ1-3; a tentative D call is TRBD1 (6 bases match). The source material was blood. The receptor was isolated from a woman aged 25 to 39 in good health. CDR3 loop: CSVVINRAGNTIYF. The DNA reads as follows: TGCAGCGTTGTAATAAACAGGGCGGGAAACACCATATATTTT.